Presented here are 22 T cell receptor beta chains from one specimen sequenced in a study of shared clonotypes between healthy human individuals. It was CD45RO-negative cells, positively selected for CCR7, that made up naive CD8 cells, with terminally differentiated effector memory CD45RA+ cells excluded. Profiling relied on immunoSEQ multiplex PCR, and the TCRdb table lists in-frame clones only, not all of them. This table holds hundreds of thousands of clones, over 90% found once. The sample consisted of naive CD8+ T cells sorted from blood. The receptors were gathered from a man aged 30 to 39 in good health.

This rearrangement joins TRBV19 to TRBJ2-1; no reliable D call. Deletions cut 4 bases from V and 1 base from J, with 8 bases between. CDR1 and CDR2 (germline): LNHDA, SQIVND (reference sequence). The length of the CDR3 is 14 residues. CDR3 sequence: CASSNGASYNEQFF. CDR3 nucleotide sequence: TGTGCCAGTAGTAACGGAGCGTCCTACAATGAGCAGTTCTTC.

The rearrangement uses TRBV27 and TRBJ2-7; 8 positions match TRBD1. CDR1 MNHEY and CDR2 SMNVEV come from the germline V gene (reference sequence). The CDR3 extends over 14 amino acids. The trim removed 6 bases at V and 2 bases at J, leaving 6 bases unmatched. CDR3 sequence reads: CASRSLDRAYEQYF. In DNA form, the CDR3 reads TGTGCCAGCAGAAGTCTGGACAGGGCCTACGAGCAGTACTTC.

This clone was picked up one time. One junction end does not reproduce the germline sequence, and a read error may be involved. The same CDR3 can be traced to other DNA sequences in this sample. The chain links TRBV7-3 to TRBJ2-1; 8 nucleotides align to TRBD2. The CDR3 is 16 residues long. The germline V gene has CDR1 SGHTA and CDR2 FQGTGA. CDR3 loop: CASSPGLAGHYNEQFF. DNA for the CDR3: TGTGCCAGCAGCCCGGGGTTAGCGGGACACTACAATGAACAGTTCTTC.

The V and J genes are TRBV5-1 and TRBJ1-1, with D hard to call. This CDR3 spans 16 amino acids. Germline loops: CDR1 SGHRS, CDR2 YFSETQ. V lost 4 bases and J lost 5, with 21 bases in between. For the CDR3, the DNA is TGCGCCAGCAGCCCTCCCCATTTGGGCCTGGTGACTGAAGCTTTCTTT. It is translated as CASSPPHLGLVTEAFF.

This clone came up once. The CDR3 spells CASSNGQGFVNEQFF. For the CDR3, the DNA is TGTGCCAGCAGCAACGGACAGGGGTTTGTGAATGAGCAGTTCTTC. The chain links TRBV11-2 to TRBJ2-1, with TRBD1 matching 9 bases. This CDR3 has 15 residues. V dropped 5 bases and J dropped 7; count of bases not matched to a gene: 9. Germline CDR1 and CDR2: SGHAT and FQNNGV.

This rearrangement joins TRBV4-1 to TRBJ2-5, with D possibly matching TRBD1 (6 bases). The CDR3 covers 13 residues. Germline V gives CDR1 MGHRA, CDR2 YSYEKL. V lost 4 bases and J 1 base, leaving 7 bases between the germline ends. The CDR3 spells CASSPQGQETQYF. For the CDR3, the DNA is TGCGCCAGCAGCCCACAGGGCCAAGAGACCCAGTACTTC.

This chain links TRBV30 with TRBJ1-2; possible D gene TRBD1, 5 bases. The germline V gene encodes CDR1 GTSNPN and CDR2 SVGIG (reference sequence). V lost 7 bases, J lost 2 bases, and 14 bases lay in between. There are 13 residues in the CDR3. CDR3 coding DNA: TGTGCCTCCCTGCTAGGGGAGAACTATGGCTACACCTTC. Its protein product is CASLLGENYGYTF.

This chain uses TRBV2 with TRBJ2-7; 13 bases align to TRBD2. Trimming removed 8 bases from V and 5 bases from J; junction bases left unmatched: 12. There are 16 residues in the CDR3. Germline V lookup: CDR1 SNHLY, CDR2 FYNNEI. Here the CDR3 reads CASGYPQGLAGDEQYF. CDR3 in DNA: TGTGCCAGCGGATATCCCCAAGGACTAGCGGGAGACGAGCAGTACTTC.

The V call is TRBV5-6, the J call TRBJ2-7; D might be TRBD2 (5 bases). Trimming removed 4 bases from V and 4 bases from J, with 12 bases in between. The CDR3 sequence is 13 residues long. CDR1 is SGHDT and CDR2 is YYEEEE in the germline V gene. The CDR3, as DNA: TGTGCCAGCAGCAAGGTAGGACTTTACGAGCAGTACTTC. It specifies CASSKVGLYEQYF.

This clone has more than one count but fewer than ten. The rearrangement uses TRBV7-9 and TRBJ2-7; 10 nucleotides align to TRBD2. V trimming: 5 bases; J trimming: 4 bases; junction bases outside the gene matches: 8. Germline V gene lookup returns CDR1 SEHNR and CDR2 FQNEAQ (reference sequence). The CDR3 covers 15 residues. CDR3 loop: CASSPPSGSKYEQYF. In DNA form, the CDR3 reads TGTGCCAGCAGCCCCCCTAGCGGGAGTAAGTACGAGCAGTACTTC.

This clone was detected only once. The CDR3 DNA reads as TGTGCCAGCAGCTCAAGAGACATGGGACAGGGTGATAGTAATGGCTACACCTTC. Residues: CASSSRDMGQGDSNGYTF. J is TRBJ1-2 and V is TRBV7-2, with 9 bases that match TRBD1. This CDR3 comprises 18 residues. Germline loops: CDR1 SGHTA, CDR2 FQGNSA. Losses at the gene ends were 4 bases for V and 6 bases for J; bases not matched to a gene: 18.

The chain is built from TRBV27 and TRBJ2-7, with a possible D match to TRBD2 (5 bases). This CDR3 region has 14 residues. Germline-derived CDR1 and CDR2 are MNHEY and SMNVEV (reference sequence). Trimming left V 4 bases short and J 1 base short, with 11 bases between. CDR3 sequence (DNA): TGTGCCAGCAGTTCAGCTCCGGGGTCCTACGAGCAGTACTTC. Its protein product is CASSSAPGSYEQYF.

This chain links TRBV19 with TRBJ2-1, with TRBD2 matching over 15 bases. The CDR3 spans 18 residues. Germline CDR1 LNHDA, CDR2 SQIVND (reference sequence). V trimming: 7 bases; J trimming: 4 bases; junction bases outside the gene matches: 11. Here the CDR3 reads CASKPGLAGGPNYNEQFF. Here the CDR3 DNA reads TGTGCCAGTAAACCGGGACTAGCGGGAGGCCCTAATTACAATGAGCAGTTCTTC.

J is TRBJ2-7 and V is TRBV6-5, with 8 bases fitting TRBD1. V trimming: 6 bases; J trimming: 3 bases; junction bases outside the gene matches: 10. The V gene's germline CDR1 is MNHEY and CDR2 SVGAGI. There are 15 residues in the CDR3. CDR3 protein: CASSLTGDRDYEQYF. The CDR3 bases are TGTGCCAGCAGCCTGACAGGGGACCGGGACTACGAGCAGTACTTC.

The chain recombines TRBV28 with TRBJ2-7, with D tentatively TRBD2 (5 bases). Germline values: CDR1 MDHEN, CDR2 SYDVKM. The CDR3 loop spans 14 amino acids. V was clipped by 3 bases and J by 2 bases, with 11 bases between them. CDR3 in amino acids: CASSLRGIPYEQYF. The CDR3 DNA follows: TGTGCCAGCAGTTTGCGAGGGATCCCCTACGAGCAGTACTTC.

V gene TRBV9 combines with J gene TRBJ2-5; 8 nucleotides align to TRBD1. The CDR3 length is 15 residues. CDR1 SGDLS and CDR2 YYNGEE come from the germline V gene. V lost 3 bases and J lost 3; bases outside the gene matches: 7. CDR3 in amino acids: CASSARGRVEETQYF. The CDR3 DNA follows: TGTGCCAGCAGCGCCAGGGGGCGGGTGGAAGAGACCCAGTACTTC.

The chain couples TRBV7-9 to TRBJ1-1, with a weak D call TRBD1 (5 bases). Looked up from germline, CDR1 is SEHNR and CDR2 is FQNEAQ (reference sequence). The CDR3 runs 15 residues. Trimming left V 8 bases short and J 1 base short, with 17 bases between. The CDR3 sequence is CASEVAEGPNTEAFF. The CDR3 DNA reads TGTGCCAGCGAGGTCGCGGAGGGGCCGAACACTGAAGCTTTCTTT.

The rearrangement uses TRBV7-9 and TRBJ2-7; the D gene is possibly TRBD2 (6 bases). CDR3 length: 14 residues. The V end lost 5 bases, the J end lost 5 bases, and 16 bases lay between the germline ends. From germline, CDR1 is SEHNR and CDR2 FQNEAQ (reference sequence). The CDR3 bases are TGTGCCAGCAGCCTGACGGGACTGGGGAACGAGCAGTACTTC. This sequence encodes CASSLTGLGNEQYF.

In nucleotides, the CDR3 is TGTGCCAGCATGCGGGGATATAGCAATCAGCCCCAGCATTTT. It translates to CASMRGYSNQPQHF. The gene calls are TRBV28 and TRBJ1-5; D is undetermined. In germline, CDR1 is MDHEN, CDR2 SYDVKM. Deletions cut 7 bases from V and 0 bases from J, with 10 bases between. The CDR3 has 14 amino acids.

The chain carries TRBV7-9 and TRBJ2-7; no reliable D call. Germline V CDR1 and CDR2: SEHNR, FQNEAQ (reference sequence). The CDR3 is 12 residues long. The V end lost 5 bases, the J end lost 5 bases, and 10 bases lay between the germline ends. Written as DNA, the CDR3 is TGTGCCAGCAGCCAATTGGCAGACGAGCAGTACTTC. Its protein is CASSQLADEQYF.

V gene TRBV7-9 combines with J gene TRBJ2-5; 11 nucleotides line up with TRBD2. J lost 3 bases, V lost 5 bases, and 8 bases had no gene match. CDR3 length equals 16 residues. In germline, CDR1 is SEHNR, CDR2 FQNEAQ (reference sequence). The CDR3 nucleotides are TGTGCCAGCAGCCCCCGAATAGCGGGAGGGAAAGAGACCCAGTACTTC. This gives the protein CASSPRIAGGKETQYF.

This clone was detected once. The chain carries TRBV9 and TRBJ2-3; 10 positions match TRBD2. The J segment lost 3 bases and the V segment lost 3 bases, leaving 1 base of the junction unmatched. This CDR3 comprises 14 residues. The germline V gene encodes CDR1 SGDLS and CDR2 YYNGEE. The CDR3 loop reads CASSAGLATDTQYF. The DNA for the CDR3 is TGTGCCAGCAGCGCGGGACTAGCGACAGATACGCAGTATTTT.